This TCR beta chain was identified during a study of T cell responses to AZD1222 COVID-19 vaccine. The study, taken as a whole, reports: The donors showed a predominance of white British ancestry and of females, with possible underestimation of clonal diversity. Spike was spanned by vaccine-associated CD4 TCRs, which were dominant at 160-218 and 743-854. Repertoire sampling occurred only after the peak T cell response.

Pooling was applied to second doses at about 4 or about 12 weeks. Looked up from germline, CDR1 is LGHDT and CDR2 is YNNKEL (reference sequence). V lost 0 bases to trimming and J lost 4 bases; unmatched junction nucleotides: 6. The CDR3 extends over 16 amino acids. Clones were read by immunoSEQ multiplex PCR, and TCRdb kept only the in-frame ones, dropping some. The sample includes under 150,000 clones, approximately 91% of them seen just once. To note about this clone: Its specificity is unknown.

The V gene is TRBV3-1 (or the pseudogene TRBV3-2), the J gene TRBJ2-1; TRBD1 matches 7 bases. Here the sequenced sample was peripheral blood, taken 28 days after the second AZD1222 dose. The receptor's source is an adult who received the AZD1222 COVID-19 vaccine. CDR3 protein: CASSQEDRATYNEQFF. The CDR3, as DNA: TGTGCCAGCAGCCAAGAAGACAGGGCCACTTACAATGAGCAGTTCTTC.